These T cell receptor beta chains were read from a single sample in a study of shared clonotypes between healthy human individuals. Repertoires were generated with immunoSEQ multiplex PCR, while TCRdb's copy carries only in-frame clones and drops some. The sample includes 2 million to 2.5 million clones, around 90% of them seen just once. The sample taken for sequencing was naive CD4+ T cells from PBMCs. Source of these receptors: a man aged 18 to 30 in good health. Some clones in this sample may be carry-over from other donors' samples. The CDR3 runs from the conserved cysteine through the conserved F or W. Each record gives: CDR3 protein, V gene.

CDR3: CASSLKQGAVETQYF
V: TRBV5-4

CDR3: CASFADRGPETQYF
V: TRBV25-1

CDR3: CASSPQGPPGGYTF
V: TRBV18

CDR3: CASSPRGASGNINEQFF
V: TRBV9

CDR3: CASSPGGLEQFF
V: TRBV18

CDR3: CASSLDASTDTQYF
V: TRBV5-4

CDR3: CASSESWEAGEKLFF
V: TRBV6-1

CDR3: CASSEGTGRTYGYTF
V: TRBV6-4

CDR3: CASSLDRARANYGYTF
V: TRBV5-4

CDR3: CASSPGGTQGYTEAFF
V: TRBV18

CDR3: CASSSTSGTPQFF
V: TRBV6-6

CDR3: CASSDSGGEQFF
V: TRBV6-4

CDR3: CASSLGNRGFRYEQYF
V: TRBV11-2

CDR3: CASELQVNYGYTF
V: TRBV7-9

CDR3: CASRLRGHTEAFF
V: TRBV28

CDR3: CASRNSGGVVTGELFF
V: TRBV25-1

CDR3: CASSEGGSGNTIYF
V: TRBV6-1

CDR3: CASSLRGQGGYEQYF
V: TRBV11-3

CDR3: CASSQERTRKETQYF
V: TRBV4-2

CDR3: CASSVGAVNTGELFF
V: TRBV6-1

CDR3: CATGDRGHYGTQYF
V: TRBV7-9

CDR3: CASSGGTSGYNEQFF
V: TRBV2

CDR3: CASSQGTATQYF
V: TRBV6-5

CDR3: CASSPAGTYEQYF
V: TRBV25-1